This T cell receptor (beta chain) was identified in a study of T cell responses to AZD1222 COVID-19 vaccine. Whole-study findings and limits: Once two AZD1222 doses were given, Spike-specific TCR breadth and depth went up. In a largely white British group with more females than males, clonal diversity was possibly underestimated. Along spike, vaccine-associated CD4 TCRs were found throughout, with dominance at 160-218 and 743-854. Close to half of all spike-specific TCRs reportedly target regions of the variants that are unmutated.

TCRdb's table, derived via immunoSEQ multiplex PCR, lists solely in-frame clones and lacks some. Here the sample spans fewer than 150,000 clones, 75% to 90% being singletons. With regard to this clone: Antigen: not known.

CDR1 and CDR2 from the germline V gene are DFQATT and SNEGSKA (reference sequence). V was cut by 4 bases and J by 4 bases, with 4 bases left in between. CDR3 size: 10 residues. The input for sequencing was peripheral blood, taken on day 0 of AZD1222 vaccination. The rearrangement links TRBV20-1 to TRBJ1-2; D not certain. The receptor comes from an adult in good health. CDR3 sequence (DNA): TGCAGTGCTATCGCCTATGGCTACACCTTC. Translated: CSAIAYGYTF.